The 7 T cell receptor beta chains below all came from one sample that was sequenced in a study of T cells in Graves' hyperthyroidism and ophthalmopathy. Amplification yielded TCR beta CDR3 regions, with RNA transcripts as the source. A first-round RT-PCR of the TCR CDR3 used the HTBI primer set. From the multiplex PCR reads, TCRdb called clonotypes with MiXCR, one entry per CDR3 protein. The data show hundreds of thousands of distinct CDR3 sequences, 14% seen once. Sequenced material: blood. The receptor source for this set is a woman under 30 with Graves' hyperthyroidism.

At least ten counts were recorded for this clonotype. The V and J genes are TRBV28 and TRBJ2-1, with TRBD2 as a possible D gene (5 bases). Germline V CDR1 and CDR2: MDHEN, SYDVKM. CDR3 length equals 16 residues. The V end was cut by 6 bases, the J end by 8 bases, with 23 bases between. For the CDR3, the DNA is TGTGCCAGCAGCACGCTAAAGGTAATCGTCGGGGATGAGCAGTTCTTC. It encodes CASSTLKVIVGDEQFF.

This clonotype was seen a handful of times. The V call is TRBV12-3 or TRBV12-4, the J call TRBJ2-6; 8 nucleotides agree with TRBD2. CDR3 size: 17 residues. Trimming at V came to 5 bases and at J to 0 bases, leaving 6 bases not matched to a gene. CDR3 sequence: CASSQSGGISGANVLTF. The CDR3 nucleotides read TGTGCCAGCAGTCAAAGCGGGGGTATCTCTGGGGCCAACGTCCTGACTTTC.

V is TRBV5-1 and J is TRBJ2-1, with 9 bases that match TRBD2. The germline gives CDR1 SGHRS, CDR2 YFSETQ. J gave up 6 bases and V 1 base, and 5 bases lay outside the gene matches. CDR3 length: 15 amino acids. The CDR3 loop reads CASSLNAGGPNEQFF. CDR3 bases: TGCGCCAGCAGCTTGAACGCGGGAGGGCCCAATGAGCAGTTCTTC.

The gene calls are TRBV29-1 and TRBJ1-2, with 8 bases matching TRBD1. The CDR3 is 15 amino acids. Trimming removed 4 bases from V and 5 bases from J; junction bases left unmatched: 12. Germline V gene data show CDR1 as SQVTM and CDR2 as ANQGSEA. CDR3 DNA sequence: TGCAGCGTTGTGGAGTGGACAGGGCCCGTTTATGGCTACACCTTC. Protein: CSVVEWTGPVYGYTF.

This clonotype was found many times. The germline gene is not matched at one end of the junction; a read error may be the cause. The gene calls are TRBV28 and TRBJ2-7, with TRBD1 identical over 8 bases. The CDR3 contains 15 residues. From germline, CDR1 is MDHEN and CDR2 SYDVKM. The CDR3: CASSITGQAFYEQHF. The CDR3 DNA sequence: TGTGCCAGCAGCATTACGGGACAGGCCTTCTACGAGCAGCACTTC. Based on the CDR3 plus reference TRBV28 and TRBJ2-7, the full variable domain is DVKVTQSSRYLVKRTGEKVFLECVQDMDHENMFWYRQDPGLGLRLIYFSYDVKMKEKGDIPEGYSVSREKKERFSLILESASTNQTSMYLCASSITGQAFYEQHFGPGTRLTVT.

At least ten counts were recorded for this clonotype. The CDR3 here is CASSRSIAGNSETYEQYF. The CDR3 DNA is TGTGCCAGCAGCCGGAGTATAGCGGGAAATAGTGAAACCTACGAGCAGTACTTC. The chain carries TRBV9 and TRBJ2-7, with 8 positions matching TRBD2. Germline assignment: CDR1 SGDLS and CDR2 YYNGEE. Losses at the gene ends were 4 bases for V and 2 bases for J; bases not matched to a gene: 17. CDR3 length: 18 residues. The whole variable domain, remainder taken from reference TRBV9 and TRBJ2-7, is DSGVTQTPKHLITATGQRVTLRCSPRSGDLSVYWYQQSLDQGLQFLIQYYNGEERAKGNILERFSAQQFPDLHSELNLSSLELGDSALYFCASSRSIAGNSETYEQYFGPGTRLTVT.

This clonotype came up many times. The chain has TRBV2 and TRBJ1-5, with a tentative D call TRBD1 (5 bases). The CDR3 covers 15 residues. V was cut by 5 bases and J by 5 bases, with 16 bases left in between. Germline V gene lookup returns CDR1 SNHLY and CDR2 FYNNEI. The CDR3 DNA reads TGTGCCAGCAGTCTTACGGGACTCCAGTATCAGCCCCAGCATTTT. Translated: CASSLTGLQYQPQHF.